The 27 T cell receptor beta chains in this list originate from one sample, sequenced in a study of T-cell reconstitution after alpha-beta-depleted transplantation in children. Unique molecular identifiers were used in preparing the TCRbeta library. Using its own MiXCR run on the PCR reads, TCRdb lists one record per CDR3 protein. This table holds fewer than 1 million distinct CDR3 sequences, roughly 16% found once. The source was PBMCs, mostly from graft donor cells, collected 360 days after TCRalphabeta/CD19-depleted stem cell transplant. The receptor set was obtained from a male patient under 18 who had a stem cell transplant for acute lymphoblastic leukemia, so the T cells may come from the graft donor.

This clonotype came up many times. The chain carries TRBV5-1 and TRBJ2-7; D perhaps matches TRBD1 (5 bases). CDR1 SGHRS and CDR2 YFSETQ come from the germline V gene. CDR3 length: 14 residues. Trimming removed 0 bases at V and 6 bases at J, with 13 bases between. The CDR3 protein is CASSLGAGLGEQYF. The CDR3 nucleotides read TGCGCCAGCAGCTTGGGGGCAGGGCTCGGCGAGCAGTACTTC.

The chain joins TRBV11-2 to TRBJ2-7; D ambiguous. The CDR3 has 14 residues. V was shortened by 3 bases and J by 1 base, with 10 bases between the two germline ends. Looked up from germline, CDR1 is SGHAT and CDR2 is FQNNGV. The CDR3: CASSFLGWSYEQYF. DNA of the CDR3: TGTGCCAGCAGCTTCCTCGGGTGGTCCTACGAGCAGTACTTC.

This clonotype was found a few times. The CDR3 region is CASASWGSYNEQFF. As DNA, the CDR3 is TGCGCCAGCGCTTCATGGGGCTCCTACAATGAGCAGTTCTTC. The chain carries TRBV5-1 and TRBJ2-1; D gene ambiguous. From germline, CDR1 is SGHRS and CDR2 YFSETQ. Trimming took 7 bases from V and 0 from J, leaving 11 bases between them. This CDR3 is 14 amino acids long. Variable domain in full (rest from reference TRBV5-1 and TRBJ2-1): KAGVTQTPRYLIKTRGQQVTLSCSPISGHRSVSWYQQTPGQGLQFLFEYFSETQRNKGNFPGRFSGRQFSNSRSEMNVSTLELGDSALYLCASASWGSYNEQFFGPGTRLTVL.

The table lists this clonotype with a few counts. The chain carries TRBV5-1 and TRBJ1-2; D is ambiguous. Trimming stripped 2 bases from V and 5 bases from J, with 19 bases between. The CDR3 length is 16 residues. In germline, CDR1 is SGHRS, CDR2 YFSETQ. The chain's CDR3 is CASSLTAPPSTYGYTF. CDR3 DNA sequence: TGCGCCAGCAGCTTAACAGCTCCGCCTTCAACTTATGGCTACACCTTC.

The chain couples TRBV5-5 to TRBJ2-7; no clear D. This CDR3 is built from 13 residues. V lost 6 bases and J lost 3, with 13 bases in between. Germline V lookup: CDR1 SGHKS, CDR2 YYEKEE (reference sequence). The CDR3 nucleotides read TGTGCCAGCAATCACGGGCCCTTCTACGAGCAGTACTTC. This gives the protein CASNHGPFYEQYF.

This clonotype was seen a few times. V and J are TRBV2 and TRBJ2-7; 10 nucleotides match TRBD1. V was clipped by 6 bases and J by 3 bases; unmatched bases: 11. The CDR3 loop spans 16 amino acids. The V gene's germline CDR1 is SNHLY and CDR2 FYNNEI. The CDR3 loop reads CASSRTATGGGYEQYF. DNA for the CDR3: TGTGCCAGCAGCAGGACCGCGACAGGGGGCGGCTACGAGCAGTACTTC.

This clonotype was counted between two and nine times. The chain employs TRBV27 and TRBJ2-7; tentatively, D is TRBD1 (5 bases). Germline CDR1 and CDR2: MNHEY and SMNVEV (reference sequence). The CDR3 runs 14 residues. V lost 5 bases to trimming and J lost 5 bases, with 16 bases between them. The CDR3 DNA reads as TGTGCCAGCAGTACGGACATTGGCATCCACGAGCAGTACTTC. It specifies CASSTDIGIHEQYF.

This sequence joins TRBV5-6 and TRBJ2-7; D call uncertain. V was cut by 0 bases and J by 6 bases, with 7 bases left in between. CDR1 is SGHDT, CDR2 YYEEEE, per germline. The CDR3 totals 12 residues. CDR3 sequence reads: CASSLEQAEQYF. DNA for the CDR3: TGTGCCAGCAGCTTGGAGCAGGCCGAGCAGTACTTC.

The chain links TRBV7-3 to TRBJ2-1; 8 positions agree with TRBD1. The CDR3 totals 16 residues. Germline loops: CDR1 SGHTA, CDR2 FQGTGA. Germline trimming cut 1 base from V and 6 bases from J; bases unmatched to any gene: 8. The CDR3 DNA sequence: TGTGCCAGCAGCTTAAACGCAGGGGGCGGATTCAATGAGCAGTTCTTC. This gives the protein CASSLNAGGGFNEQFF. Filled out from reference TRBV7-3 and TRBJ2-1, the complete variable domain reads GAGVSQTPSNKVTEKGKYVELRCDPISGHTALYWYRQSLGQGPEFLIYFQGTGAADDSGLPNDRFFAVRPEGSVSTLKIQRTERGDSAVYLCASSLNAGGGFNEQFFGPGTRLTVL.

DNA of the CDR3: TGTGCCAGCGGGAGGCCAGACAACAATGAGCAGTTCTTC. It specifies CASGRPDNNEQFF. V usage is TRBV11-2 and J usage is TRBJ2-1, with D maybe TRBD2 (6 bases). Germline V lookup: CDR1 SGHAT, CDR2 FQNNGV. V was trimmed by 8 bases and J by 5 bases, leaving 13 bases between them. The length of the CDR3 is 13 residues.

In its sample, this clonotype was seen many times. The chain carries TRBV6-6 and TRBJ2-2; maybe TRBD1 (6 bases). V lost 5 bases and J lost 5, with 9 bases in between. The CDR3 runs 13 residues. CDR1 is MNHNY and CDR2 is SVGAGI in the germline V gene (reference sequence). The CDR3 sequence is CASSKQGTGELFF. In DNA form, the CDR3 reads TGTGCCAGCAGTAAACAGGGTACCGGGGAGCTGTTTTTT.

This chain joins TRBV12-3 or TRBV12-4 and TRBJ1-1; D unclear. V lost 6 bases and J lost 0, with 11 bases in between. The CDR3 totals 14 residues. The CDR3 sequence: CASRSHNMNTEAFF. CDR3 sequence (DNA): TGTGCCAGCAGATCTCATAACATGAACACTGAAGCTTTCTTT.

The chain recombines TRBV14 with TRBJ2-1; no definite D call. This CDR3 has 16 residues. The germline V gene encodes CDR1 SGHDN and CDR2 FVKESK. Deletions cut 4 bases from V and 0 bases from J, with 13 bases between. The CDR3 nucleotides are TGTGCCAGCAGCCGCTCAAGGATCCGCTCCTACAATGAGCAGTTCTTC. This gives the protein CASSRSRIRSYNEQFF.

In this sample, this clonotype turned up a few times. CDR3 in DNA: TGCAGTGCTAGAGGTGGCCACTCTGGGGCCAACGTCCTGACTTTC. Protein: CSARGGHSGANVLTF. The chain recombines TRBV20-1 with TRBJ2-6; D uncertain. This CDR3 region has 15 residues. The germline V and J ends were trimmed by 1 base and 0 bases, with 7 bases remaining between them. The germline V gene encodes CDR1 DFQATT and CDR2 SNEGSKA (reference sequence).

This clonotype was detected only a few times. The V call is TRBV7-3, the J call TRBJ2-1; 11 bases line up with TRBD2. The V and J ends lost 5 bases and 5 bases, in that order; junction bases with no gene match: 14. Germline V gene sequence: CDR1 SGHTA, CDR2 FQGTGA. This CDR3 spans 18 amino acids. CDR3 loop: CASSPDARLAGFNNEQFF. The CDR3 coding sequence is TGTGCCAGCAGCCCTGATGCCCGACTAGCGGGATTCAACAATGAGCAGTTCTTC.

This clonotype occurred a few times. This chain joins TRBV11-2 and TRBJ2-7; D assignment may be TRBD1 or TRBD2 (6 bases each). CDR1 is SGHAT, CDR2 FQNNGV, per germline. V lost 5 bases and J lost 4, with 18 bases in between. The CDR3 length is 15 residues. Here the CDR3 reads CASSASSRGRYEQYF. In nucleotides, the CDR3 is TGTGCCAGCAGCGCATCTTCTAGGGGGAGGTACGAGCAGTACTTC.

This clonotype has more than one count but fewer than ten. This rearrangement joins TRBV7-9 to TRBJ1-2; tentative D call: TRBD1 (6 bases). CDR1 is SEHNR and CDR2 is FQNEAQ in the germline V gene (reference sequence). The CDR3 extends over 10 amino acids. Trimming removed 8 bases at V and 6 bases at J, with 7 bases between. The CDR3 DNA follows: TGTGCCAGCGAGGGGGATGGCTACACCTTC. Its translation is CASEGDGYTF.

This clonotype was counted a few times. CDR3 DNA sequence: TGTGCCGCACACGTTCCTTTCACAGATACGCAGTATTTT. It encodes CAAHVPFTDTQYF. This chain links TRBV5-4 with TRBJ2-3; D ambiguous. V was shortened by 10 bases and J by 2 bases, with 14 bases between the two germline ends. CDR1 is SGHNT and CDR2 is YYREEE in the germline V gene (reference sequence). The CDR3 is 13 residues long.

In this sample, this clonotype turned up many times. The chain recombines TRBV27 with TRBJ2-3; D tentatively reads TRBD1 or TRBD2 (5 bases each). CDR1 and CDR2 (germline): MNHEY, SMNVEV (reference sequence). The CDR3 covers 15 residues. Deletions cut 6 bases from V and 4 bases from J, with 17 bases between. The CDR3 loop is CASSTPGPKADTQYF. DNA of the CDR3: TGTGCCAGCAGCACCCCGGGACCCAAGGCAGATACGCAGTATTTT.

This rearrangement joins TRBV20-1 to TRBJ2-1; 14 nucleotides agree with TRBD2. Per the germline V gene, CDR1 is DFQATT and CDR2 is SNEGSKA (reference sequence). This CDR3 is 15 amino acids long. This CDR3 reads CSVGTSGSLVLGQFF. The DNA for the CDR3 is TGCAGCGTTGGGACTAGCGGGAGTTTGGTGCTAGGGCAGTTCTTC.

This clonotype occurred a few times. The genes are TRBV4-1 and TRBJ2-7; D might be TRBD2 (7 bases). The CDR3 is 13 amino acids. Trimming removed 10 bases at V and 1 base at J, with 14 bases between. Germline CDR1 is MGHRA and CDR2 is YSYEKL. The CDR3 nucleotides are TGCGCCACCAGGGGCGGGAGATCCTACGAGCAGTACTTC. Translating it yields CATRGGRSYEQYF.

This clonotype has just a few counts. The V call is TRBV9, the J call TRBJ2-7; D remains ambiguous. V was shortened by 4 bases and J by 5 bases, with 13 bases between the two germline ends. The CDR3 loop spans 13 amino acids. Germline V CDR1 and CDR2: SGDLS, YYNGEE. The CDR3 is CASSPSRTDEQYF. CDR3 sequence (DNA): TGTGCCAGCAGCCCCTCCAGAACCGACGAGCAGTACTTC.

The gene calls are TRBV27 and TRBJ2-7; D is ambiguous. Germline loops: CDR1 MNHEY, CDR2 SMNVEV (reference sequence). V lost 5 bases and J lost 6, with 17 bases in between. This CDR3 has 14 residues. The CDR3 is CASSPSPNPREQYF. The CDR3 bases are TGTGCCAGCAGTCCATCACCTAACCCGCGCGAGCAGTACTTC.

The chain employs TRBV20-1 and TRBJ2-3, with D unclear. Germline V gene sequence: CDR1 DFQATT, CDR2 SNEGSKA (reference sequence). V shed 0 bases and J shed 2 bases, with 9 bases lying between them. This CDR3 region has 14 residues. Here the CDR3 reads CSARDYFFTDTQYF. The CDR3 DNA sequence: TGCAGTGCTAGAGACTACTTCTTCACAGATACGCAGTATTTT.

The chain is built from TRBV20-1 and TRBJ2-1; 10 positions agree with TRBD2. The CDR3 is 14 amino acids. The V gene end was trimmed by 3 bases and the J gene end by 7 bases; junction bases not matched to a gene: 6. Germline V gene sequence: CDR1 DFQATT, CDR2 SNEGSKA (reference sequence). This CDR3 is CSASFSGRRNEQFF. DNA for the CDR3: TGCAGTGCTAGCTTTAGCGGGAGGCGAAATGAGCAGTTCTTC.

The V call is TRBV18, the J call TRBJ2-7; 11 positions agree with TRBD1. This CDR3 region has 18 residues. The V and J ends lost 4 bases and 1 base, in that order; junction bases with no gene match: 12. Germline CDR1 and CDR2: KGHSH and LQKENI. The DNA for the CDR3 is TGTGCCAGCTCACTACTTTGGGACAGGGGGAAGCGGTCCTACGAGCAGTACTTC. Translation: CASSLLWDRGKRSYEQYF.

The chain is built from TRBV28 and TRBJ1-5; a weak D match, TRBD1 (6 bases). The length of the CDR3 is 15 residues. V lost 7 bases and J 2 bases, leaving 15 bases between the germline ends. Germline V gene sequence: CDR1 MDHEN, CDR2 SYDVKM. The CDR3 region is CASNPLTGRNQPQHF. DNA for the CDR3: TGTGCCAGCAATCCGCTTACAGGGCGCAATCAGCCCCAGCATTTT.